This T cell receptor beta chain is from a study of blood T cell repertoires in COVID-19. About the research overall: The United States, Italy and Spain provided the acute and convalescent COVID-19 samples.

Original methodology: Amplified reference gene primers provided the basis for estimating nucleated cell counts. Sequenced by immunoSEQ multiplex PCR; TCRdb stores in-frame clones only, minus some. D and trimming were read from the DNA, whereas the V and J calls and clone size are those reported in that table. Among approximately 50,000 clones listed, about 85% were seen once. Germline CDR1 reads SGDLS; CDR2 reads YYNGEE. The junction had 2 bases not matched to a gene; V was cut back by 6 bases and J by 2 bases. This CDR3 contains 13 residues. The sample taken for sequencing was peripheral blood. The origin of this receptor is a human donor in a cohort sampled during active COVID-19. The chain has TRBV9 and TRBJ2-3, with 8 bases lining up with TRBD2. CDR3 in amino acids: CASNGRATDTQYF. CDR3 DNA: TGTGCCAGCAACGGGAGGGCCACAGATACGCAGTATTTT. The full variable domain, rest sourced from reference TRBV9 and TRBJ2-3, is DSGVTQTPKHLITATGQRVTLRCSPRSGDLSVYWYQQSLDQGLQFLIQYYNGEERAKGNILERFSAQQFPDLHSELNLSSLELGDSALYFCASNGRATDTQYFGPGTRLTVL.